This TCR beta chain was obtained from a study of cytomegalovirus exposure and HLA in healthy donors. TCRdb's table, derived via immunoSEQ multiplex PCR, lists solely in-frame clones and lacks some. The sample lists under 200,000 clones, 85% to 90% occurring once. Germline CDR1 and CDR2: SGHNT and YYREEE (reference sequence). With 2 bases removed from V and 9 bases from J, the gap between germline ends came to 18 bases. The length of the CDR3 is 15 residues. The chain recombines TRBV5-4 with TRBJ2-1; a weak D match, TRBD1 (6 bases). The sequence was obtained from a man between 18 and 35 years old in good health and CMV-seropositive. The specimen sequenced was PBMCs. The CDR3 DNA reads as TGTGCCAGCAGCTTCGACTCGGCTGCGACAGGTGAGCAGTTCTTC. Protein: CASSFDSAATGEQFF. Full variable domain (rest looked up from reference TRBV5-4 and TRBJ2-1): ETGVTQSPTHLIKTRGQQVTLRCSSQSGHNTVSWYQQALGQGPQFIFQYYREEENGRGNFPPRFSGLQFPNYSSELNVNALELDDSALYLCASSFDSAATGEQFFGPGTRLTVL.